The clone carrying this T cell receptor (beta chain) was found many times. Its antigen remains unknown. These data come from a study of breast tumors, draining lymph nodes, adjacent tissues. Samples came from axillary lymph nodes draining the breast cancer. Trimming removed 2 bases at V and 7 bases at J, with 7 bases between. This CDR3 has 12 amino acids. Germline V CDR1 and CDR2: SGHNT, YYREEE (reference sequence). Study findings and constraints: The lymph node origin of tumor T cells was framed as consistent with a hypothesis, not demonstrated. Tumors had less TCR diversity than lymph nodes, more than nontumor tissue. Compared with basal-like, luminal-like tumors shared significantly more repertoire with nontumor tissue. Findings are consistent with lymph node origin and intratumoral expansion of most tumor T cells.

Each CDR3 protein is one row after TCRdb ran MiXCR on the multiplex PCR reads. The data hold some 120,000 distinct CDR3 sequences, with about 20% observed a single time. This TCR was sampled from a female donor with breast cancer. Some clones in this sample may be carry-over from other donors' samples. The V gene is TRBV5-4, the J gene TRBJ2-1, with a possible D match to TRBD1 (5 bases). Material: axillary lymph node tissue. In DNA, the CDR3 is TGTGCCAGCAGCTTTAGGGGAAATGAGCAGTTCTTC. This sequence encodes CASSFRGNEQFF.